Sequencing of this T cell receptor (beta chain) was carried out in a study of blood T cell repertoires in COVID-19. On the study more broadly: The United States, Italy and Spain were the sources of the acute and convalescent COVID-19 samples.

Looked up from germline, CDR1 is SEHNR and CDR2 is FQNEAQ (reference sequence). This CDR3 is built from 14 residues. A remark on this clone: One end of the junction fails to match germline, which may point to a read error.

Methods used by the authors: Counts of nucleated cells, estimated from reference gene primer amplification, were obtained. Here immunoSEQ multiplex PCR was the method, and the copy in TCRdb shows in-frame clones only, minus some. V, J and clone size are those of that table, while D and trimming were read from the DNA. Of a few hundred thousand clones in the sample, approximately 87% are singletons; the top ten hold 2% to 2.5%. The rearrangement uses TRBV7-9 and TRBJ2-7, with 9 positions matching TRBD2. The TCR sequence derives from a woman between 45 and 60 years old with acute or convalescent COVID-19. The sequenced sample was peripheral blood. The CDR3 is CASSLAGVVYEQYF. CDR3 nucleotide sequence: TGTGCCAGCAGTTTAGCGGGAGTGGTGTACGAGCAGTACTTC.